Sequencing of this T cell receptor (beta chain) was carried out in a study of T-cell reconstitution after alpha-beta-depleted transplantation in children. V shed 4 bases, J shed 6 bases, and the junction held 2 bases outside the gene matches. Germline CDR1 reads LGHNA; CDR2 reads YSLEER. The CDR3 extends over 14 amino acids. Ten or more counts support this clonotype. Unique molecular identifiers were incorporated when the TCRbeta library was constructed. TCRdb passed the PCR reads through MiXCR, listing each CDR3 protein once. This table holds 260,000 or so distinct CDR3 sequences, 12% found once. Sequencing was performed on PBMCs from the stem cell graft donor, taken from the stem cell graft. V is TRBV4-3 and J is TRBJ2-7, with 14 bases that match TRBD2. The TCR comes from a human donor who donated a stem cell graft to a child with acute lymphoblastic leukemia. The CDR3 reads CASSPGLAGVEQYF. The CDR3 coding sequence is TGCGCCAGCAGCCCGGGACTAGCGGGAGTCGAGCAGTACTTC.